The present TCR beta chain was sequenced within a study of T cells expressing NK-cell markers. Study conclusions and caveats: NKG2C+ dominant clonotypes from 6 or 7 donors made up about 1.0-7.5% of CD8+ T cells. Clarity on HCMV specificity was lacking for the expanded NKG2C+ T cell clones.

Comments on this clonotype: The target antigen is unknown.

5'RACE template switching built TCR beta cDNA with unique molecular identifiers. TCRdb reprocessed the 5' RACE reads and stores each CDR3 protein as one record, lacking DNA. The table for this sample gives 550,000 to 600,000 distinct CDR3 sequences. The CDR3 spans 14 residues. Germline CDR1 and CDR2: DFQATT and SNEGSKA (reference sequence). This TCR was recovered from a man younger than 35 in good health. Sequencing input: blood T cells: a sorted CD56 or NKG2C T cell subset, CD4+ or CD8+ T cells, or bulk PBMC T cells (not recorded which). The chain has TRBV20-1 and TRBJ2-7; no DNA is available, so the TRBD2 call from TCRdb remains unchecked. CDR3 sequence reads: CSAHPLAGPIEQYF.